A selection of T cell receptor beta chains follows, all from one sample in a study of shared clonotypes between healthy human individuals. Clones were read by immunoSEQ multiplex PCR, and TCRdb kept only the in-frame ones, dropping some. The data contain 730,000 or so clones, about two thirds of them seen just once; the ten biggest clones take up under 2%. Sequenced sample: memory CD4+ T cells sorted from blood. The receptor source for this set is a woman in her 30s in good health. The CDR3 runs from the conserved cysteine through the conserved F or W. A D gene is named only where the DNA matches it firmly. Some rows have no size entry. The others give once, few or many, or a class for an expanded clone.

-	-	TRBV7-3	TRBJ2-7	CASSFGQGLGYEQYF	TGTGCCAGCAGCTTCGGACAGGGACTAGGGTACGAGCAGTACTTC
TRBD2	-	TRBV11-2	TRBJ2-7	CASSQGTSGKEQYF	TGTGCCAGCAGCCAAGGGACTAGCGGGAAAGAGCAGTACTTC
-	many	TRBV7-8	TRBJ2-7	CASSLQGNYEQYF	TGTGCCAGCAGCTTACAGGGGAACTACGAGCAGTACTTC
TRBD2	few	TRBV7-2	TRBJ2-3	CASSFSGTSGTDTQYF	TGTGCCAGCAGCTTTTCCGGGACTAGCGGCACAGATACGCAGTATTTT
TRBD1	once	TRBV28	TRBJ1-5	CASSLRDRMSQPQHF	TGTGCCAGCAGTTTGCGGGACAGGATGTCCCAGCCCCAGCATTTT
-	few	TRBV5-4	TRBJ1-4	CASSKDSGKLFF	TGTGCCAGCAGCAAAGATTCGGGGAAACTGTTTTTT
-	-	TRBV11-2	TRBJ2-1	CASSLGLYNEQFF	TGTGCCAGCAGCTTAGGTCTTTACAATGAGCAGTTCTTC
TRBD1	-	TRBV9	TRBJ1-4	CASSVTGTVPNEKLFF	TGTGCCAGCAGCGTAACCGGGACAGTGCCAAATGAAAAACTGTTTTTT
TRBD1	-	TRBV28	TRBJ1-6	CATKGQVDSPLHF	TGTGCCACTAAGGGACAGGTTGATTCACCCCTCCACTTT
TRBD2	once	TRBV7-8	TRBJ2-3	CASSLGGLAVRDTQYF	TGTGCCAGCAGCTTAGGCGGACTAGCGGTGCGGGATACGCAGTATTTT
TRBD1	few	TRBV7-9	TRBJ2-1	CASSRGQGLIVNEQFF	TGTGCCAGCAGCCGGGGACAGGGCCTAATCGTCAATGAGCAGTTCTTC
-	medium-sized	TRBV7-8	TRBJ2-1	CASSLGGLFNEQFF	TGTGCCAGCAGCTTAGGAGGACTCTTTAATGAGCAGTTCTTC
-	-	TRBV28	TRBJ2-7	CASTGGIVYEQYF	TGTGCCAGCACAGGGGGGATCGTTTACGAGCAGTACTTC
TRBD2	-	TRBV10-3	TRBJ2-7	CAIRASGLSYEQYF	TGTGCCATCAGGGCTAGCGGACTGTCCTACGAGCAGTACTTC
-	-	TRBV5-4	TRBJ2-5	CASSVGASRQETQYF	TGTGCCAGCAGCGTTGGGGCTAGCAGACAAGAGACCCAGTACTTC